Listed below are T cell receptor beta chains from one sample, sequenced in a study of T cell changes during pregnancy in multiple sclerosis. Generated by immunoSEQ multiplex PCR, the TCRdb table keeps only in-frame clones and is missing some. The sample lists roughly 51,000 clones; approximately 94% were seen once. The material was CD8+ T cells from peripheral blood mononuclear cells, obtained before pregnancy. Receptors were obtained from a female donor with multiple sclerosis, enrolled in a pregnancy study. CDR3s include the opening cysteine and the closing phenylalanine or tryptophan. Fields, in order: D gene, V gene, J gene, CDR3 protein. D genes are given only for firm matches.

>TRBD2|TRBV6-5|TRBJ2-7
CASSIGTSGIYEQYF
>TRBD2|TRBV9|TRBJ2-2
CASSMGTSGRGTGELFF
>TRBD1|TRBV19|TRBJ1-1
CASSPGGITEAFF
>NA|TRBV19|TRBJ1-5
CASSSDRYSNQPQHF
>TRBD2|TRBV5-1|TRBJ2-7
CASSFREGHYEQYF
>NA|TRBV9|TRBJ1-1
CASSGEGGPNTEAFF
>NA|TRBV5-8|TRBJ2-1
CASSFGQASSYNEQFF
>TRBD2|TRBV11-2|TRBJ2-1
CASSSPSGRPNEQFF
>TRBD2|TRBV5-1|TRBJ2-7
CASSLGLAGNYEQYF
>NA|TRBV5-6|TRBJ2-5
CASSIQETQYF
>NA|TRBV21-1|TRBJ2-1
CASSKGGTHMWGNEQFF
>TRBD2|TRBV7-2|TRBJ2-1
CASSLSLAGGRNEQFF
>TRBD2|TRBV5-6|TRBJ2-5
CASSRGGQETQYF
>TRBD2|TRBV7-9|TRBJ2-1
CASSLQSGSRYNEQFF
>TRBD2|TRBV19|TRBJ2-1
CASSSGAANEQFF
>NA|TRBV9|TRBJ2-2
CASSKQDPNTGELFF
>NA|TRBV23-1|TRBJ2-1
CASSQARNEQFF